The TCR beta chain described here comes from a study of graft-versus-host responses after intestinal transplantation. In the study overall: Grafts were multivisceral, liver-intestinal, or isolated intestinal. For around 3 years after anti-thymocyte globulin induction, all recipients took tacrolimus and steroids.

Whole-study findings and limits: Recipient marrow held GvH clones, some first seen in ileum or blood. Early post-transplant falls in HvG clones accompanied the peak levels of circulating GvH clones.

This clone turned up a few times. The antigen remains unidentified. Generated by immunoSEQ multiplex PCR, the TCRdb table keeps only in-frame clones and is missing some. The profile covers approximately 94,000 clones, with roughly 87% appearing a single time and over 0.95% taken by the ten largest. The sequenced sample was unstimulated CD4+ T cells sorted from spleen or lymph node cells, obtained before transplant. The TCR sequence derives from a human donor who was the organ donor for an intestinal transplant.

CDR3 in DNA: TGTGCCAGCAGCCAACCCTTTGACACCATATATTTT. It is translated as CASSQPFDTIYF. The chain employs TRBV4-2 and TRBJ1-3; D gene unclear. Trimming cost V 2 bases and J 8 bases, with 7 bases left between them. This CDR3 has 12 residues. The germline CDR1 and CDR2 sequences are LGHNA and YNFKEQ.